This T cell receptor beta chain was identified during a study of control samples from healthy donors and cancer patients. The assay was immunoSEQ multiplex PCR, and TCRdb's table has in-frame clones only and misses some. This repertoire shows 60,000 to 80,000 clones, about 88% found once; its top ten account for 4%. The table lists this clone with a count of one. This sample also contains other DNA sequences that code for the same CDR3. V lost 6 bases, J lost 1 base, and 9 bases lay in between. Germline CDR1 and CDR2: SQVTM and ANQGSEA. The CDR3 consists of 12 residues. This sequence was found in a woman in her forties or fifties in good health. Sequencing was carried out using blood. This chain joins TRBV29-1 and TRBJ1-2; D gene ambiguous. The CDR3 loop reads CSVVDGNYGYTF. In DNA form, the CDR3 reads TGCAGCGTGGTAGACGGTAACTATGGCTACACCTTC.